Sequencing of this T cell receptor beta chain was carried out in a study of blood T cell repertoires in COVID-19. Study-wide context: T cells, B-cell-depleted T cells, or PBMCs provided the cDNA or gDNA that served as material.

Clones were sequenced by immunoSEQ multiplex PCR, and TCRdb holds only the in-frame ones, with some missing. The top ten hold approximately 11% of the sample, which has approximately 260,000 clones, 80% to 90% seen once. This CDR3 is built from 13 residues. Germline assignment: CDR1 MNHEY and CDR2 SVGAGI. V lost 6 bases, J lost 6 bases, and 12 bases lay in between. The TCR sequence derives from a woman aged 65 to 85 with acute or convalescent COVID-19. Sequencing was performed on peripheral blood. The chain employs TRBV6-5 and TRBJ1-5; possible D gene TRBD1, 5 bases. The CDR3 bases are TGTGCCAGCAGGGACACAGTACTTCAGCCCCAGCATTTT. Protein product: CASRDTVLQPQHF.